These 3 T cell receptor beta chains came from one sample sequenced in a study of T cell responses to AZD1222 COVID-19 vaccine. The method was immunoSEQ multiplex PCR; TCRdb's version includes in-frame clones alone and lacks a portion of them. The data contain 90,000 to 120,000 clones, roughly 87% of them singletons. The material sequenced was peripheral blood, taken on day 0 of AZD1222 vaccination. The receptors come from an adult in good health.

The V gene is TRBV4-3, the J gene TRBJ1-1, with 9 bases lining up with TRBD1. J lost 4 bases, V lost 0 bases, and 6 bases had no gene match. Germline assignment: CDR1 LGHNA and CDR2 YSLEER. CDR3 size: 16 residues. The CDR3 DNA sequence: TGCGCCAGCAGCCAAGATGGGGGACAGGGACGCACTGAAGCTTTCTTT. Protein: CASSQDGGQGRTEAFF.

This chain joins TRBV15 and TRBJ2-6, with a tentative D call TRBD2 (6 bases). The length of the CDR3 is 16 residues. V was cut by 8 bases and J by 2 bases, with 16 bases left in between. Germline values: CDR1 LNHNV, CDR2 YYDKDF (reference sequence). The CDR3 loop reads CATGPWRGTGANVLTF. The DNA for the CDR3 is TGTGCCACCGGGCCTTGGCGCGGGACTGGGGCCAACGTCCTGACTTTC.

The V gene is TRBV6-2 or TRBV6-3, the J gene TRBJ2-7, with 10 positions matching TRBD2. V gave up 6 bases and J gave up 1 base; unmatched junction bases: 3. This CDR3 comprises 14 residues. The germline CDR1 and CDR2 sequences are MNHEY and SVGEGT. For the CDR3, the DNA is TGTGCCAGCAGCGGACTAGCGGATTCCTACGAGCAGTACTTC. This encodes CASSGLADSYEQYF.